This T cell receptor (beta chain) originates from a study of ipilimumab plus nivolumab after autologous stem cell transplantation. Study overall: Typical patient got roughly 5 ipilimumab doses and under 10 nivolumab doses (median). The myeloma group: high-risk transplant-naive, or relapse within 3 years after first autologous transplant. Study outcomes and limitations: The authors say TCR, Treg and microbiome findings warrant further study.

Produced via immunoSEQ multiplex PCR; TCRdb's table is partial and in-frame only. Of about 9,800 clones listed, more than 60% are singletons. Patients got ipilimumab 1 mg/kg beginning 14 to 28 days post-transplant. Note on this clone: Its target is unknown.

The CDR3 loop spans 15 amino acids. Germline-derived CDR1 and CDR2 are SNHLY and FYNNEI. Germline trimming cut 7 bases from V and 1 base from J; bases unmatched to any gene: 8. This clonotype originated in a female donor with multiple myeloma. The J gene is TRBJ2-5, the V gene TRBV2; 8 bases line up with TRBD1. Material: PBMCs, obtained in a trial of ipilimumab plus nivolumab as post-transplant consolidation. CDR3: CASTLQGGSQETQYF. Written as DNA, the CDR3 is TGTGCCAGCACCCTACAGGGGGGAAGCCAAGAGACCCAGTACTTC.